This is a list of T cell receptor beta chains from one sample in a study of blood T cell repertoires in COVID-19. Using immunoSEQ multiplex PCR, the repertoire was profiled, and TCRdb retains in-frame clones only, with some absent. The profile shows some 350,000 clones, about 89% of them singletons. Sequencing was performed on peripheral blood. Receptors originate from a woman between 45 and 65 years old with COVID-19, enrolled during active disease. Both conserved end residues are part of each CDR3. D genes are given only for firm matches. Rows give clone size only sometimes, using once, few, many, or a class for an expanded clone.

V: TRBV5-5
D: .
J: TRBJ1-1
size: .
CDR3: CASSLYGGTEAFF
DNA: TGTGCCAGCAGCTTGTACGGGGGCACTGAAGCTTTCTTT

V: TRBV3-1/TRBV3-2
D: .
J: TRBJ1-5
size: .
CDR3: CASSPRSNQPQHF
DNA: TGTGCCAGCAGCCCCCGTAGCAATCAGCCCCAGCATTTT

V: TRBV19
D: .
J: TRBJ2-7
size: .
CDR3: CASSPLFGTASYEQYF
DNA: TGTGCCAGTAGTCCGCTTTTCGGGACTGCCTCCTACGAGCAGTACTTC

V: TRBV12-3/TRBV12-4
D: .
J: TRBJ1-2
size: once
CDR3: CASSRETISGYTF
DNA: TGTGCCAGCAGTAGGGAGACAATCTCTGGCTACACCTTC

V: TRBV27
D: TRBD2
J: TRBJ2-2
size: .
CDR3: CASSASGPITGELFF
DNA: TGTGCCAGCAGTGCTAGCGGCCCAATCACCGGGGAGCTGTTTTTT

V: TRBV6-5
D: .
J: TRBJ2-1
size: .
CDR3: CASSYTSGTLYNEQFF
DNA: TGTGCCAGCAGTTACACCTCCGGGACACTATACAATGAGCAGTTCTTC

V: TRBV19
D: TRBD2
J: TRBJ2-4
size: .
CDR3: CASSISRLAGGGKNIQYF
DNA: TGTGCCAGTAGTATTTCCCGACTAGCGGGAGGTGGGAAAAACATTCAGTACTTC

V: TRBV29-1
D: .
J: TRBJ2-7
size: once
CDR3: CSVAMTRGEQYF
DNA: TGCAGCGTAGCGATGACCCGGGGCGAGCAGTACTTC

V: TRBV6-5
D: TRBD2
J: TRBJ2-3
size: .
CDR3: CATAGGLKTDTQYF
DNA: TGTGCCACAGCGGGAGGGCTAAAAACAGATACGCAGTATTTT

V: TRBV7-2
D: TRBD1
J: TRBJ1-1
size: .
CDR3: CASSYRQGATEAFF
DNA: TGTGCCAGCAGCTACCGACAGGGGGCCACTGAAGCTTTCTTT

V: TRBV6-1
D: .
J: TRBJ1-1
size: .
CDR3: CASSEARRKNTEAFF
DNA: TGTGCCAGCAGTGAAGCGCGTAGAAAGAACACTGAAGCTTTCTTT

V: TRBV15
D: .
J: TRBJ2-3
size: once
CDR3: CATSRDMRPDTQYF
DNA: TGTGCCACCAGCAGAGATATGCGTCCAGATACGCAGTATTTT

V: TRBV5-6
D: .
J: TRBJ2-7
size: .
CDR3: CASSFSGPYEQYF
DNA: TGTGCCAGCAGCTTCAGCGGCCCCTACGAGCAGTACTTC

V: TRBV2
D: TRBD2
J: TRBJ2-5
size: .
CDR3: CASSDLLAGQETQYF
DNA: TGTGCCAGCAGTGACTTACTAGCGGGGCAAGAGACCCAGTACTTC

V: TRBV5-8
D: TRBD2
J: TRBJ2-1
size: .
CDR3: CASRSGLAVFQQWEQFF
DNA: TGTGCCAGCAGAAGCGGACTAGCGGTCTTTCAACAATGGGAGCAGTTCTTC

V: TRBV5-4
D: .
J: TRBJ2-1
size: .
CDR3: CASSWTGDEQFF
DNA: TGTGCCAGCAGCTGGACGGGAGATGAGCAGTTCTTC

V: TRBV19
D: .
J: TRBJ2-1
size: .
CDR3: CASSPGQIYWYEQFF
DNA: TGTGCCAGTAGCCCAGGACAAATCTATTGGTATGAGCAGTTCTTC

V: TRBV30
D: TRBD1
J: TRBJ1-1
size: .
CDR3: CAWRGQLNTEAFF
DNA: TGTGCCTGGAGGGGACAGCTAAACACTGAAGCTTTCTTT

V: TRBV2
D: .
J: TRBJ1-1
size: .
CDR3: CASTFAGNTEAFF
DNA: TGTGCCAGCACCTTCGCAGGAAACACTGAAGCTTTCTTT

V: TRBV7-2
D: TRBD1
J: TRBJ2-7
size: .
CDR3: CASSLVGGADEQYF
DNA: TGTGCCAGCAGCTTAGTAGGGGGCGCGGACGAGCAGTACTTC

V: TRBV5-6
D: .
J: TRBJ1-1
size: .
CDR3: CASSAQNMGATNTEAFF
DNA: TGTGCCAGCAGCGCTCAAAATATGGGGGCCACGAACACTGAAGCTTTCTTT

V: TRBV5-1
D: TRBD2
J: TRBJ2-7
size: .
CDR3: CASRLAGNFYEQYF
DNA: TGCGCCAGCCGACTAGCGGGGAACTTCTACGAGCAGTACTTC

V: TRBV27
D: .
J: TRBJ1-5
size: .
CDR3: CASSFRTSRGGWNQPQHF
DNA: TGTGCCAGCAGTTTCAGGACTAGCAGAGGGGGTTGGAATCAGCCCCAGCATTTT

V: TRBV3-1/TRBV3-2
D: .
J: TRBJ1-1
size: .
CDR3: CASSSSDTEAFF
DNA: TGTGCCAGCTCATCTAGCGACACTGAAGCTTTCTTT

V: TRBV9
D: TRBD2
J: TRBJ2-1
size: .
CDR3: CASTRDPGGDEQFF
DNA: TGTGCCAGCACGCGGGACCCGGGAGGGGATGAGCAGTTCTTC

V: TRBV24-1
D: .
J: TRBJ2-5
size: .
CDR3: CATSDFGGTGRLETQYF
DNA: TGTGCCACCAGTGATTTCGGGGGTACGGGGAGGTTAGAGACCCAGTACTTC

V: TRBV3-1/TRBV3-2
D: TRBD2
J: TRBJ2-1
size: once
CDR3: CASIEGAGGPYNEQFF
DNA: TGTGCCAGCATTGAAGGGGCGGGAGGGCCTTACAATGAGCAGTTCTTC

V: TRBV2
D: TRBD1
J: TRBJ1-1
size: .
CDR3: CASSLRTGLNTEAFF
DNA: TGTGCCAGCAGTCTGAGGACAGGGTTGAACACTGAAGCTTTCTTT

V: TRBV19
D: .
J: TRBJ2-3
size: .
CDR3: CASRLSSYGADTQYF
DNA: TGTGCCAGTAGATTGTCGAGTTACGGGGCAGATACGCAGTATTTT

V: TRBV12-5
D: .
J: TRBJ2-3
size: .
CDR3: CASGSRRGLVVTSTDTQYF
DNA: TGTGCTAGTGGTTCCCGTCGTGGACTCGTAGTTACAAGCACAGATACGCAGTATTTT

V: TRBV5-4
D: .
J: TRBJ2-3
size: .
CDR3: CASSLGSLGTDTQYF
DNA: TGTGCCAGCAGCTTGGGCAGTCTGGGCACAGATACGCAGTATTTT

V: TRBV19
D: TRBD2
J: TRBJ2-5
size: .
CDR3: CATGDKLGTSGETQYF
DNA: TGTGCCACTGGGGATAAGCTTGGGACTAGCGGAGAGACCCAGTACTTC

V: TRBV27
D: TRBD2
J: TRBJ2-7
size: .
CDR3: CASSPRLAGGPYEQYF
DNA: TGTGCCAGCAGCCCCCGACTAGCGGGAGGGCCGTACGAGCAGTACTTC

V: TRBV3-1/TRBV3-2
D: TRBD2
J: TRBJ2-4
size: .
CDR3: CASSQEERELAKNIQYF
DNA: TGTGCCAGCAGCCAAGAGGAGCGGGAGCTAGCCAAAAACATTCAGTACTTC

V: TRBV25-1
D: .
J: TRBJ1-2
size: .
CDR3: CASSEPGYNYGYTF
DNA: TGTGCCAGCAGTGAACCAGGCTATAACTATGGCTACACCTTC

V: TRBV30
D: TRBD2
J: TRBJ2-6
size: .
CDR3: CASPLSWRGSGANVLTF
DNA: TGTGCCTCCCCTTTGTCGTGGCGGGGGTCTGGGGCCAACGTCCTGACTTTC

V: TRBV11-2
D: TRBD2
J: TRBJ2-1
size: .
CDR3: CASSLGSLAGGVTGNEQFF
DNA: TGTGCCAGCAGCTTAGGATCACTAGCGGGAGGCGTAACGGGCAATGAGCAGTTCTTC

V: TRBV29-1
D: .
J: TRBJ1-1
size: .
CDR3: CSVVRGYTEAFF
DNA: TGCAGCGTTGTCCGGGGGTATACTGAAGCTTTCTTT

V: TRBV29-1
D: TRBD1
J: TRBJ1-1
size: .
CDR3: CSVTGTGGPF
DNA: TGCAGCGTGACCGGGACAGGTGGACCATTT

V: TRBV13
D: .
J: TRBJ2-3
size: .
CDR3: CASSLATSRRTDTQYF
DNA: TGTGCCAGCAGCTTAGCTACTAGCAGACGCACAGATACGCAGTATTTT

V: TRBV7-2
D: .
J: TRBJ2-2
size: .
CDR3: CASSDRPNTGELFF
DNA: TGTGCCAGCAGCGACAGACCGAACACCGGGGAGCTGTTTTTT

V: TRBV6-2/TRBV6-3
D: TRBD2
J: TRBJ2-2
size: .
CDR3: CASSPSGREAGELFF
DNA: TGTGCCAGCAGTCCAAGCGGGAGGGAAGCCGGGGAGCTGTTTTTT

V: TRBV18
D: .
J: TRBJ2-2
size: .
CDR3: CASSPRQTNTGELFF
DNA: TGTGCCAGCTCACCACGGCAGACGAACACCGGGGAGCTGTTTTTT

V: TRBV5-6
D: TRBD1
J: TRBJ2-7
size: few
CDR3: CASSLGQGWEQYF
DNA: TGTGCCAGCAGCTTGGGACAGGGCTGGGAGCAGTACTTC

V: TRBV25-1
D: TRBD1
J: TRBJ1-2
size: .
CDR3: CASIDRGGGYTF
DNA: TGTGCCAGCATTGACAGGGGTGGTGGCTACACCTTC

V: TRBV5-5
D: TRBD2
J: TRBJ2-5
size: .
CDR3: CASSLASGGWETQYF
DNA: TGTGCCAGCAGCTTGGCGTCGGGAGGATGGGAGACCCAGTACTTC

V: TRBV29-1
D: .
J: TRBJ2-1
size: once
CDR3: CSVDGGEQFF
DNA: TGCAGCGTTGATGGCGGTGAGCAGTTCTTC

V: TRBV15
D: .
J: TRBJ1-2
size: .
CDR3: CATSRARPGFTGGYTF
DNA: TGTGCCACCAGCAGAGCCCGCCCGGGTTTTACTGGGGGCTACACCTTC

V: TRBV24-1
D: .
J: TRBJ2-3
size: .
CDR3: CATSASGVSTDTQYF
DNA: TGTGCCACCAGTGCATCGGGAGTCAGCACAGATACGCAGTATTTT

V: TRBV30
D: .
J: TRBJ2-5
size: .
CDR3: CAWSRSGSIETQYF
DNA: TGTGCCTGGAGTCGCTCGGGGTCCATCGAGACCCAGTACTTC

V: TRBV5-1
D: TRBD2
J: TRBJ2-7
size: .
CDR3: CASSWGTSGRALGEQYF
DNA: TGCGCCAGCAGCTGGGGGACTAGCGGGAGGGCCTTAGGTGAGCAGTACTTC

V: TRBV7-9
D: .
J: TRBJ2-1
size: .
CDR3: CASSFPPGREQFF
DNA: TGTGCCAGCAGCTTTCCCCCAGGTAGAGAGCAGTTCTTC

V: TRBV4-3
D: .
J: TRBJ2-7
size: .
CDR3: CASSQQWAGVYEQYF
DNA: TGCGCCAGCAGCCAGCAGTGGGCAGGGGTGTACGAGCAGTACTTC

V: TRBV27
D: TRBD2
J: TRBJ2-3
size: .
CDR3: CASSTGLAGVDTQYF
DNA: TGTGCCAGCAGTACGGGACTAGCGGGAGTAGATACGCAGTATTTT

V: TRBV24-1
D: TRBD1
J: TRBJ2-2
size: once
CDR3: CATSGRGRLPNTGELFF
DNA: TGTGCCACCTCGGGTAGGGGGCGACTTCCGAACACCGGGGAGCTGTTTTTT

V: TRBV7-9
D: TRBD2
J: TRBJ2-3
size: .
CDR3: CASRPGLAGSTDTQYF
DNA: TGTGCCAGCAGACCGGGACTAGCGGGATCCACAGATACGCAGTATTTT

V: TRBV5-1
D: .
J: TRBJ2-6
size: once
CDR3: CASSIGVVGANVLTF
DNA: TGCGCCAGCAGCATAGGGGTGGTTGGGGCCAACGTCCTGACTTTC

V: TRBV5-5
D: .
J: TRBJ1-1
size: .
CDR3: CASSTDTNTEAFF
DNA: TGTGCCAGCAGTACCGACACGAACACTGAAGCTTTCTTT

V: TRBV6-2/TRBV6-3
D: TRBD2
J: TRBJ2-7
size: .
CDR3: CASSFRLAYEQYF
DNA: TGTGCCAGCAGTTTTAGACTAGCTTACGAGCAGTACTTC